This TCR beta chain was sequenced in a study of CD8 T cells in Susac syndrome. Sequencing of TCR beta drew on CD8+ and CD4+ T cells from blood. Random hexamers primed reverse transcription of about 0.5 to 1 ug RNA. TCRdb passed the immunoSEQ multiplex PCR reads through MiXCR, listing each CDR3 protein once. Found here are about 120,000 distinct CDR3 sequences, about 93% of them singletons; the top ten hold more than 0.095%. From germline, CDR1 is ENHRY and CDR2 SYGVKD. V shed 11 bases and J 11 bases; nucleotides not matched to a gene: 14. This CDR3 is 13 amino acids long. This rearrangement joins TRBV10-3 to TRBJ2-3; 9 positions agree with TRBD2. The source is a human donor in good health. The source material was CD4+ T cells from PBMCs. The CDR3 loop is CAAQAGGPWEQYF. CDR3 bases: TGTGCCGCCCAGGCGGGAGGGCCCTGGGAGCAGTATTTT.